This T cell receptor (beta chain) was documented in a study of long-term antiretroviral therapy in people with HIV. Study outcomes and limitations: Narrower CDR3 length ranges marked HIV repertoires relative to controls. At every time point, clones expanded before ART dominated the repertoire.

With survey level as its setting, the immunoSEQ assay was v3.0. Sequencing targeted roughly 40,000-50,000 T-cell genomes per sample. The protocol was immunoSEQ multiplex PCR, while the TCRdb copy is restricted to in-frame clones and leaves out a portion. The sample has 30,000 to 40,000 clones, 83% seen once; the top ten hold 7.9%. The table lists this clone with a few counts. The antigen is unknown. Sequenced here: unsorted PBMCs, sampled 0.4 years before starting antiretroviral therapy. The TCR comes from a man in his late teens or twenties with HIV.

Here the CDR3 DNA reads TGTGCCAGCAGCTTAGAGAACACCGGGGAGCTGTTTTTT. It translates to CASSLENTGELFF. The gene calls are TRBV7-9 and TRBJ2-2; no definite D call. Germline CDR1 and CDR2: SEHNR and FQNEAQ (reference sequence). V was clipped by 1 base and J by 1 base, with 1 base between them. The CDR3 spans 13 residues.